This T cell receptor (beta chain) was identified in a study of T cells in Graves' hyperthyroidism and ophthalmopathy. A remark on this clonotype: Its antigen remains unidentified.

RNA transcripts gave rise to amplified TCR beta CDR3 regions. TCR CDR3 underwent first-round RT-PCR with the HTBI primer set. TCRdb ran MiXCR on the multiplex PCR reads and lists one entry per CDR3 protein. The data hold around 700,000 distinct CDR3 sequences, with roughly 20% observed a single time. Diagnoses were made from clinical symptoms, serum measures (thyroxine and TRAb), thyroid ultrasound and orbital computed tomography. Blood was sampled at initial diagnosis of hyperthyroidism, prior to onset of any ophthalmopathy symptoms. Study observations and caveats: A 13 V-J model separated ophthalmopathy from stable hyperthyroidism.

Germline V lookup: CDR1 DFQATT, CDR2 SNEGSKA (reference sequence). The V gene end was trimmed by 5 bases and the J gene end by 4 bases; junction bases not matched to a gene: 4. This CDR3 has 14 amino acids. The rearrangement links TRBV20-1 to TRBJ2-2; 10 bases map to TRBD1. The sequencing input was blood. The source of this sequence is a woman between 50 and 59 years old with Graves' hyperthyroidism that later progressed to Graves' ophthalmopathy. The CDR3 sequence: CSAWTGGSTGELFF. The DNA for the CDR3 is TGCAGTGCTTGGACAGGGGGTAGCACCGGGGAGCTGTTTTTT.